Each of the 5 T cell receptor beta chains below was sequenced from the same sample in a study of T cell responses to AZD1222 COVID-19 vaccine. The repertoire was sequenced with immunoSEQ multiplex PCR; TCRdb's copy has only in-frame clones and lacks some. Found here are tens of thousands of clones, roughly 89% of them singletons; the top ten hold 2% to 2.5%. The material was peripheral blood, obtained on day 0 of AZD1222 vaccination. The receptor source for this set is an adult in good health.

The chain combines TRBV4-1 with TRBJ2-2; D is possibly TRBD1 (6 bases). The CDR3 is 18 residues long. Germline assignment: CDR1 MGHRA and CDR2 YSYEKL. The V and J ends lost 0 bases and 6 bases respectively, with 20 bases between them. In DNA form, the CDR3 reads TGCGCCAGCAGCCAAGAGGCAGCGGACAGATATAACTCCGGGGAGCTGTTTTTT. Residues: CASSQEAADRYNSGELFF.

The chain links TRBV19 to TRBJ2-7, with a possible D match to TRBD1 (6 bases). V dropped 5 bases and J dropped 0 bases, with 8 bases sitting between them. Germline CDR1 reads LNHDA; CDR2 reads SQIVND (reference sequence). This CDR3 is 13 amino acids long. CDR3 DNA sequence: TGTGCCAGTAGTTCGGACAGCTCCTACGAGCAGTACTTC. It codes for CASSSDSSYEQYF.

Only one count was recorded for this clone. The V and J genes are TRBV12-5 and TRBJ2-1; the D is unclear. Trimming took off 2 bases at V and 7 bases at J, with 6 bases between the two ends. Per the germline V gene, CDR1 is LGHNT and CDR2 is FRNRAP. CDR3 length: 12 residues. The CDR3 reads CASGLSRNEQFF. The DNA for the CDR3 is TGTGCTAGTGGTTTGAGCCGGAATGAGCAGTTCTTC.

The chain has TRBV1 and TRBJ1-1; the table's TRBD1 call for D was not verified on the DNA. TRBV1 is labeled a pseudogene. This CDR3 is 18 amino acids long. CDR3 coding DNA: TGCACCAGCAGCCAAGTATCCCTGAAGGACAGGCCGAACACTGAAGCTTTCTTT. This sequence encodes CTSSQVSLKDRPNTEAFF.

The V gene is TRBV7-9, the J gene TRBJ1-3; 9 nucleotides align to TRBD1. With V trimmed by 6 bases and J by 4 bases, 7 bases remained unmatched. Germline assignment: CDR1 SEHNR and CDR2 FQNEAQ (reference sequence). The CDR3 sequence is 15 residues long. The CDR3 sequence: CASRTGGTPGNTIYF. DNA for the CDR3: TGTGCCAGCAGGACAGGGGGTACTCCGGGAAACACCATATATTTT.